This TCR beta chain was recovered during a study of cytomegalovirus exposure and HLA in healthy donors. Findings and caveats of the study: Later, an analysis found that TCR clusters from the first cohort tended to co-occur in the 90 to 150 validation repertoires.

Assay: immunoSEQ multiplex PCR; the TCRdb copy retains only in-frame clones and omits some. Among tens of thousands of clones listed, under 95% were seen once. This clone is a singleton in its sample. Its cognate antigen is unknown. Germline V gene data show CDR1 as LNHNV and CDR2 as YYDKDF (reference sequence). After removal of 5 bases from V and 0 bases from J, the junction contained 7 bases not matched to a gene. The CDR3 covers 17 residues. This clonotype originated in a man aged 18 to 29 in good health and CMV-seronegative. Sequencing was done on a sample of PBMCs. The rearrangement uses TRBV15 and TRBJ1-5; TRBD1 matches at 10 bases. DNA of the CDR3: TGTGCCACCAGCTCCAGGGACAGGGGTGGTAGCAATCAGCCCCAGCATTTT. Its translation: CATSSRDRGGSNQPQHF.